What follows are 32 T cell receptor beta chains derived from one specimen sequenced in a study of Ad26.COV2.S vaccination and SARS-CoV-2 variants. As for treatment: 15 to 20 received Ad26.COV2.S at low or high dose, single or two shots; about 5 received placebo; per-sample allocation not given. Specimens were obtained on day 63 following the first vaccine or placebo injection. Sequencing used immunoSEQ multiplex PCR; TCRdb keeps in-frame clones, though not all of them. The repertoire holds 200,000 to 300,000 clones, 85% to 90% seen once, with approximately 12% in the top ten. Sequencing used peripheral blood, obtained in a trial of Ad26.COV2.S vaccine versus placebo. The receptors stem from a person between 18 and 65 years old who received the Ad26.COV2.S COVID-19 vaccine or a placebo.

The genes are TRBV5-6 and TRBJ2-2, with 11 nucleotides matching TRBD2. After removal of 2 bases from V and 1 base from J, the junction contained 7 bases not matched to a gene. In germline, CDR1 is SGHDT, CDR2 YYEEEE. CDR3 size: 18 residues. This chain's CDR3 is CASSFSGLAVMNTGELFF. The DNA of the CDR3 is TGTGCCAGCAGCTTCTCGGGACTAGCGGTTATGAACACCGGGGAGCTGTTTTTT.

The chain couples TRBV11-3 to TRBJ2-7; tentatively, D is TRBD1 or TRBD2 (5 bases each). Germline V gene sequence: CDR1 SGHNT, CDR2 YENEEA. V shed 5 bases and J shed 2 bases, with 13 bases lying between them. This CDR3 comprises 14 residues. The CDR3 here is CASSPGPNTYEQYF. CDR3 sequence (DNA): TGTGCCAGCAGCCCGGGGCCTAATACCTACGAGCAGTACTTC.

This chain joins TRBV6-4 and TRBJ2-1, with a tentative D call TRBD1 (5 bases). V lost 0 bases and J lost 6, with 15 bases in between. This CDR3 region has 16 residues. From germline, CDR1 is MRHNA and CDR2 SNTAGT. For the CDR3, the DNA is TGTGCCAGCAGTGACTCTTCCCAGGGTGAAGGCAATGAGCAGTTCTTC. This encodes CASSDSSQGEGNEQFF.

This chain connects TRBV10-3 to TRBJ1-6; D gene uncertain. Germline CDR1 and CDR2: ENHRY and SYGVKD. The CDR3 has 17 residues. V was pared by 0 bases and J by 8 bases, with 17 bases between. The CDR3 DNA sequence: TGTGCCATCAGTGAGTCTTCCGGATTAGGTCGGGATTCACCCCTCCACTTT. Translation: CAISESSGLGRDSPLHF.

The chain employs TRBV10-3 and TRBJ1-2; 8 nucleotides line up with TRBD1. Germline V gene data show CDR1 as ENHRY and CDR2 as SYGVKD. The length of the CDR3 is 15 residues. Trimming took 3 bases from V and 3 from J; bases not matched to a gene: 6. CDR3 sequence: CAISDLTGEDYGYTF. In DNA, the CDR3 is TGTGCCATCAGTGACCTGACAGGGGAGGACTATGGCTACACCTTC.

This chain links TRBV5-1 with TRBJ2-7, with 7 bases that match TRBD1. Trimming at V came to 2 bases and at J to 5 bases, leaving 7 bases not matched to a gene. From germline, CDR1 is SGHRS and CDR2 YFSETQ. The CDR3 spans 14 residues. The CDR3 reads CASSLLQGIHEQYF. CDR3 nucleotides: TGCGCCAGCAGCTTACTACAGGGGATCCACGAGCAGTACTTC.

The chain recombines TRBV15 with TRBJ2-5; no reliable D call. Germline CDR1 and CDR2: LNHNV and YYDKDF (reference sequence). The CDR3 sequence is 15 residues long. Trimming removed 1 base at V and 1 base at J, with 10 bases between. This CDR3 is CATSRGPTIQETQYF. The CDR3 nucleotides are TGTGCCACCAGCAGAGGACCGACCATCCAAGAGACCCAGTACTTC.

This chain uses TRBV27 with TRBJ1-5; TRBD1 aligns across 9 bases. Germline values: CDR1 MNHEY, CDR2 SMNVEV (reference sequence). Trimming took 6 bases from V and 4 from J; bases not matched to a gene: 4. The CDR3 runs 14 residues. CDR3 DNA sequence: TGTGCCAGCAGATCCGGACAGGGGAATCAGCCCCAGCATTTT. It is translated as CASRSGQGNQPQHF.

V and J are TRBV7-8 and TRBJ2-7; no clear D gene. V lost 1 base and J lost 3, with 10 bases in between. The CDR3 sequence is 14 residues long. CDR1 and CDR2 (germline): SGHVS, FQNEAQ. The CDR3 spells CASSLESTIYEQYF. CDR3 bases: TGTGCCAGCAGCTTAGAGTCTACAATCTACGAGCAGTACTTC. The full variable domain, rest sourced from reference TRBV7-8 and TRBJ2-7, is GAGVSQSPRYKVAKRGQDVALRCDPISGHVSLFWYQQALGQGPEFLTYFQNEAQLDKSGLPSDRFFAERPEGSVSTLKIQRTQQEDSAVYLCASSLESTIYEQYFGPGTRLTVT.

The gene calls are TRBV7-8 and TRBJ1-6; tentatively, D is TRBD1 (6 bases). V was shortened by 8 bases and J by 7 bases, with 12 bases between the two germline ends. This CDR3 has 13 amino acids. The germline V gene has CDR1 SGHVS and CDR2 FQNEAQ. CDR3 DNA: TGTGCCAGCTCAGGGGAGGGGAATTCACCCCTCCACTTT. Its protein is CASSGEGNSPLHF.

Concerning this clone itself: A junction boundary mismatches the germline segment, possibly from a read error. The chain employs TRBV6-5 and TRBJ1-1; TRBD1 matches 7 bases. This CDR3 comprises 14 residues. Looked up from germline, CDR1 is MNHEY and CDR2 is SVGAGI. The CDR3 here is CASSSGTANAEAFF. Written as DNA, the CDR3 is TGTGCCAGCAGTTCCGGGACAGCGAACGCTGAAGCTTTCTTT.

The rearrangement links TRBV7-9 to TRBJ2-5; D possibly corresponds to TRBD1 (5 bases). V was cut by 2 bases and J by 2 bases, with 12 bases left in between. Germline-derived CDR1 and CDR2 are SEHNR and FQNEAQ (reference sequence). There are 15 residues in the CDR3. The CDR3 DNA reads TGTGCCAGCAGCTTACCTCGACAGCTGCAAGAGACCCAGTACTTC. This encodes CASSLPRQLQETQYF.

V and J are TRBV4-3 and TRBJ1-2; weak D call: TRBD1 (5 bases). The V gene's germline CDR1 is LGHNA and CDR2 YSLEER. V lost 4 bases to trimming and J lost 4 bases, with 13 bases between them. This CDR3 contains 14 residues. The CDR3 here is CASSPTRTSYGYTF. In DNA, the CDR3 is TGCGCCAGCAGCCCCACTAGGACATCCTATGGCTACACCTTC.

The V gene is TRBV27, the J gene TRBJ1-5; 10 bases line up with TRBD1. This CDR3 is 14 amino acids long. CDR1 and CDR2 from the germline V gene are MNHEY and SMNVEV (reference sequence). Losses at the gene ends were 10 bases for V and 6 bases for J; bases not matched to a gene: 9. CDR3 nucleotide sequence: TGTGCCACCTCACGACAGGGGGCAGGTCAGCCCCAGCATTTT. Encoded protein: CATSRQGAGQPQHF.

This chain connects TRBV7-9 to TRBJ1-1; the D is unclear. This CDR3 has 11 residues. Trimming removed 3 bases from V and 3 bases from J, with 2 bases in between. CDR1 and CDR2 (germline): SEHNR, FQNEAQ (reference sequence). The CDR3 DNA reads TGTGCCAGCAGCTTGGACACTGAAGCTTTCTTT. Protein sequence: CASSLDTEAFF. Together with reference TRBV7-9 and TRBJ1-1, the CDR3 gives the full variable domain: DTGVSQNPRHKITKRGQNVTFRCDPISEHNRLYWYRQTLGQGPEFLTYFQNEAQLEKSRLLSDRFSAERPKGSFSTLEIQRTEQGDSAMYLCASSLDTEAFFGQGTRLTVV.

This rearrangement joins TRBV5-6 to TRBJ2-7; a possible D gene is TRBD1 (6 bases). Germline CDR1 reads SGHDT; CDR2 reads YYEEEE. The CDR3 loop spans 13 amino acids. V lost 4 bases to trimming and J lost 1 base, with 9 bases between them. This CDR3 reads CASSPDSSYEQYF. The CDR3 region has the DNA TGTGCCAGCAGCCCGGACAGTTCCTACGAGCAGTACTTC.

The J gene is TRBJ2-7, the V gene TRBV6-2 or TRBV6-3; 7 bases match TRBD2. CDR3 length equals 15 residues. V shed 1 base, J shed 2 bases, and the junction held 5 bases outside the gene matches. Germline V gene sequence: CDR1 MNHEY, CDR2 SVGEGT. The CDR3 protein is CASSYLSGTTYEQYF. Written as DNA, the CDR3 is TGTGCCAGCAGTTACTTGTCAGGGACTACCTACGAGCAGTACTTC.

V and J are TRBV4-3 and TRBJ2-7; no clear D gene. Trimming left V 0 bases short and J 0 bases short, with 12 bases between. The CDR3 length is 16 residues. The germline V gene has CDR1 LGHNA and CDR2 YSLEER. The CDR3 loop reads CASSQDWTVSSYEQYF. The DNA for the CDR3 is TGCGCCAGCAGCCAAGATTGGACGGTGAGCTCCTACGAGCAGTACTTC.

The CDR3 nucleotides read TGCGCCAGCAGCTTGGCCGGGGGGCAAAATGAAGCTTTCTTT. It codes for CASSLAGGQNEAFF. The V call is TRBV5-1, the J call TRBJ1-1; TRBD1 is a possible D gene (6 bases). V was shortened by 0 bases and J by 7 bases, with 13 bases between the two germline ends. Germline V gene lookup returns CDR1 SGHRS and CDR2 YFSETQ. The CDR3 totals 14 residues.

The chain joins TRBV6-1 to TRBJ1-5, with a weak D call TRBD1 (5 bases). The CDR3 length is 15 residues. Trimming pared 0 bases from V and 4 bases from J, leaving 10 bases between. The germline V gene encodes CDR1 MNHNS and CDR2 SASEGT. CDR3 region: CASSEAGPVNQPQHF. The DNA for the CDR3 is TGTGCCAGCAGTGAAGCGGGACCCGTAAATCAGCCCCAGCATTTT.

The chain carries TRBV5-4 and TRBJ2-1; 7 positions match TRBD1. Trimming took 4 bases from V and 6 from J; bases not matched to a gene: 4. Germline CDR1 is SGHNT and CDR2 is YYREEE (reference sequence). The CDR3 extends over 13 amino acids. DNA for the CDR3: TGTGCCAGCAGCATCCGACAGGGCAATGAGCAGTTCTTC. Its translation is CASSIRQGNEQFF.

This rearrangement joins TRBV5-6 to TRBJ1-1; D not certain. The V gene's germline CDR1 is SGHDT and CDR2 YYEEEE. V lost 1 base and J lost 8, with 12 bases in between. The CDR3 totals 13 residues. CDR3 coding DNA: TGTGCCAGCAGCTTGAGTTGGGTCTCAGAAGCTTTCTTT. The encoded protein is CASSLSWVSEAFF.

The chain recombines TRBV24-1 with TRBJ2-5; D gene unclear. V lost 4 bases and J 4 bases, leaving 18 bases between the germline ends. The CDR3 is 16 residues long. Germline V gene data show CDR1 as KGHDR and CDR2 as SFDVKD. CDR3 sequence reads: CATSDQRTGVGETQYF. CDR3 DNA: TGTGCCACCAGTGACCAAAGGACCGGAGTGGGAGAGACCCAGTACTTC.

The V gene is TRBV30, the J gene TRBJ1-5, with a possible D match to TRBD1 (5 bases). The CDR3 is 14 amino acids. Germline CDR1 GTSNPN, CDR2 SVGIG (reference sequence). Between the trimmed V and J ends, which lost 1 base and 2 bases, there was a span of 9 bases. The CDR3 nucleotides read TGTGCCTGGAGTGAGGGACTTGGCAATCAGCCCCAGCATTTT. Amino acid sequence: CAWSEGLGNQPQHF.

This chain connects TRBV7-2 to TRBJ1-3, with a weak D call TRBD1 (5 bases). Germline lookup yields CDR1 SGHTA and CDR2 FQGNSA. V gave up 5 bases and J gave up 3 bases, with 14 bases separating them. This CDR3 contains 15 residues. The CDR3 region is CASSITGTLGNTIYF. The DNA for the CDR3 is TGTGCCAGCAGCATAACCGGGACGCTTGGAAACACCATATATTTT.

CDR3 coding DNA: TGTGCCAGCAGCTTAGACGCGACAGGGGCGAACACCGGGGAGCTGTTTTTT. This translates into CASSLDATGANTGELFF. The rearrangement uses TRBV11-2 and TRBJ2-2, with 8 positions matching TRBD1. J lost 0 bases, V lost 0 bases, and 3 bases had no gene match. Germline CDR1 SGHAT, CDR2 FQNNGV. CDR3 length: 17 residues.

The V and J genes are TRBV24-1 and TRBJ2-1; the match to TRBD1 covers 12 bases. Per the germline V gene, CDR1 is KGHDR and CDR2 is SFDVKD. The CDR3 is 11 amino acids. The junction had 5 bases not matched to a gene; V was cut back by 9 bases and J by 15 bases. CDR3 nucleotides: TGTGCCACCGGGACAGGGGGCGTTAGGTTCTTC. The encoded protein is CATGTGGVRFF.

The chain carries TRBV27 and TRBJ2-1; 10 bases align to TRBD2. This CDR3 has 15 residues. V trimming: 1 base; J trimming: 10 bases; junction bases outside the gene matches: 7. Germline V lookup: CDR1 MNHEY, CDR2 SMNVEV (reference sequence). In DNA, the CDR3 is TGTGCCAGCAGTTTATATGCTAGCGGGAGTGGCGAGCAGTTCTTC. This codes for CASSLYASGSGEQFF.

The V call is TRBV30, the J call TRBJ2-1, with unresolved D. Germline V lookup: CDR1 GTSNPN, CDR2 SVGIG (reference sequence). This CDR3 contains 15 residues. V was pared by 1 base and J by 9 bases, with 19 bases between. The CDR3 sequence: CAWSAHGPDRSEQFF. The CDR3 DNA reads TGTGCCTGGAGTGCCCACGGACCCGACCGGAGTGAGCAGTTCTTC. The variable domain in full, with the rest retrieved from reference TRBV30 and TRBJ2-1, is SQTIHQWPATLVQPVGSPLSLECTVEGTSNPNLYWYRQAAGRGLQLLFYSVGIGQISSEVPQNLSASRPQDRQFILSSKKLLLSDSGFYLCAWSAHGPDRSEQFFGPGTRLTVL.

The chain is built from TRBV15 and TRBJ2-2; D unclear. Germline lookup yields CDR1 LNHNV and CDR2 YYDKDF (reference sequence). This CDR3 is 13 amino acids long. The ends were cut back, 1 base at V and 7 bases at J, with 7 bases in the middle. The CDR3 nucleotides read TGTGCCACCAGCAGAGGAAATGGCGGGGAGCTGTTTTTT. It encodes CATSRGNGGELFF.

The chain uses TRBV11-3 and TRBJ2-1; TRBD2 matches 9 bases. Germline CDR1 and CDR2: SGHNT and YENEEA. This CDR3 has 15 amino acids. J was trimmed by 9 bases and V by 5 bases; bases with no gene match: 11. CDR3 DNA sequence: TGTGCCAGCAGCCCAGGAGCGGGGGGAACCATTGAGCAGTTCTTC. It encodes CASSPGAGGTIEQFF. Full variable domain (rest looked up from reference TRBV11-3 and TRBJ2-1): EAGVVQSPRYKIIEKKQPVAFWCNPISGHNTLYWYLQNLGQGPELLIRYENEEAVDDSQLPKDRFSAERLKGVDSTLKIQPAELGDSAVYLCASSPGAGGTIEQFFGPGTRLTVL.

This clone was recorded only once. J is TRBJ1-5 and V is TRBV28; possible D gene TRBD1, 5 bases. CDR1 and CDR2 from the germline V gene are MDHEN and SYDVKM. The length of the CDR3 is 15 residues. V gave up 4 bases and J gave up 3 bases, with 13 bases separating them. The CDR3 spells CASSSGDRTNQPQHF. In nucleotides, the CDR3 is TGTGCCAGCAGTTCGGGGGACCGCACCAATCAGCCCCAGCATTTT.